The following is a TCR beta chain sequence with its context. Antigen specificity is unknown. The sorted Tregs were CD4+CD25+CD127-/low cells. Losses at the gene ends were 5 bases for V and 1 base for J; bases not matched to a gene: 1. This CDR3 comprises 14 residues. Germline values: CDR1 SEHNR, CDR2 FQNEAQ (reference sequence). Full-length variable regions came from constant-region reverse primers plus semi-nested Nested Universal Primer A PCR. Each CDR3 protein gets one entry after TCRdb re-called the 5' RACE reads with MiXCR. The table shows 35,000 to 50,000 distinct CDR3 sequences, with around 20% occurring only once. Overall study findings and caveats: Tumor Tregs overlapped most with tumor, then blood, naive CD4+ cells.

The chain has TRBV7-9 and TRBJ2-1; TRBD2 aligns across 8 bases. This TCR was sampled from a female donor with breast cancer. Sequenced material: Tregs sorted from blood. As DNA, the CDR3 is TGTGCCAGCAGCCCGGGGGGGTCCTACAATGAGCAGTTCTTC. As protein: CASSPGGSYNEQFF.